What follows are 6 T cell receptor beta chains derived from one specimen sequenced in a study of metastatic and nonmetastatic thyroid tumors. Patients had received no treatment of any kind before thyroid surgery. TCRdb re-analyzed the PCR reads through MiXCR. The sample lists around 89,000 clones; more than 13% were seen once. Input material: blood. Receptors originate from a female donor with papillary thyroid cancer or a benign thyroid nodule (not recorded which). Some clones in this sample may be carry-over from other donors' samples.

In this sample, this clone turned up a few times. The CDR3 DNA reads as TGTGCCAGCAGCGGGGGTTTGAGGAATGAGCAGTTCTTC. This sequence encodes CASSGGLRNEQFF. This chain joins TRBV4-2 and TRBJ2-1; D is tentatively TRBD1 or TRBD2 (5 bases each). From germline, CDR1 is LGHNA and CDR2 YNFKEQ. This CDR3 contains 13 residues. Trimming took off 5 bases at V and 7 bases at J, with 12 bases between the two ends.

This clone was seen ten or more times. The chain links TRBV7-9 to TRBJ1-4, with D possibly being TRBD1 (5 bases). CDR3 size: 16 residues. V dropped 11 bases and J dropped 0 bases, with 19 bases sitting between them. CDR1 is SEHNR, CDR2 FQNEAQ, per germline (reference sequence). CDR3 protein: CARGHSHRATNEKLFF. The CDR3 nucleotides read TGTGCCCGCGGACATTCCCACCGTGCAACTAATGAAAAACTGTTTTTT. Looking up the rest from reference TRBV7-9 and TRBJ1-4 gives the full variable domain: DTGVSQNPRHKITKRGQNVTFRCDPISEHNRLYWYRQTLGQGPEFLTYFQNEAQLEKSRLLSDRFSAERPKGSFSTLEIQRTEQGDSAMYLCARGHSHRATNEKLFFGSGTQLSVL.

About this clone itself: A much larger clone lies one base from this, so it may be a read error. The chain combines TRBV11-2 with TRBJ2-2; D unresolved. V gave up 5 bases and J gave up 6 bases, with 13 bases separating them. CDR1 and CDR2 from the germline V gene are SGHAT and FQNNGV. CDR3 length: 14 amino acids. This CDR3 reads CASSLHYVAGELFF. The DNA of the CDR3 is TGTGCCAGCAGCCTACATTACGTGGCCGGGGAGCTGTTTTTT.

The chain recombines TRBV4-1 with TRBJ2-2, with D tentatively TRBD1 (6 bases). Looked up from germline, CDR1 is MGHRA and CDR2 is YSYEKL. The CDR3 totals 14 residues. V was pared by 1 base and J by 5 bases, with 8 bases between. The CDR3 DNA reads as TGCGCCAGCAGCCAAGTAGGGACAACCGGGGAGCTGTTTTTT. Translated, it gives CASSQVGTTGELFF.

The rearrangement joins TRBV6-2 or TRBV6-3 to TRBJ1-5, with D tentatively TRBD1 (6 bases). Germline V gives CDR1 MNHEY, CDR2 SVGEGT. This CDR3 has 17 residues. V was cut by 6 bases and J by 1 base, with 19 bases left in between. The CDR3 loop is CASSMARAGASNQPQHF. For the CDR3, the DNA is TGTGCCAGCAGCATGGCTCGTGCAGGGGCGAGCAATCAGCCCCAGCATTTT.

As concerns this clone: A read error may explain this, as a much larger clone is one base away. The sample contains more than one DNA sequence encoding this CDR3. The rearrangement joins TRBV10-3 to TRBJ2-1; D not certain. V lost 10 bases and J lost 4, with 14 bases in between. Germline lookup yields CDR1 ENHRY and CDR2 SYGVKD. The CDR3 is made up of 13 amino acids. CDR3 DNA: TGTGCCACCACTTCACCCTCTTACAATGAGCAGTTCTTC. Its translation: CATTSPSYNEQFF.